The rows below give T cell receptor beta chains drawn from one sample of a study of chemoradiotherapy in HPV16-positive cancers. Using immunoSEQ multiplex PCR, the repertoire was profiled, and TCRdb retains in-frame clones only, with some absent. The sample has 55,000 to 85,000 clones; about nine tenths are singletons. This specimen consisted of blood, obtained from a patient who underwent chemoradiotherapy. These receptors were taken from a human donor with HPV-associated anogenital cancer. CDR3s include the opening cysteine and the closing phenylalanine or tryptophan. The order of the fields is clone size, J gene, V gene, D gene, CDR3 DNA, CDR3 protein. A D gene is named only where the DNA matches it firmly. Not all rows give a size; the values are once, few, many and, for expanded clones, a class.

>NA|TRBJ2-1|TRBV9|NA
TGTGCCAGCAGCCCCCTTTCTAATGAGCAGTTCTTC
CASSPLSNEQFF
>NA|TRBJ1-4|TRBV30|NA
TGTGCCTGGAGGCCGCGGTTGAGTCGCAGGGAAACTAATGAAAAACTGTTTTTT
CAWRPRLSRRETNEKLFF
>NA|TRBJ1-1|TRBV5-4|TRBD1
TGTGCCAGCAGCGTCACCGGGACAGCCCTTAAAGCTTTCTTT
CASSVTGTALKAFF
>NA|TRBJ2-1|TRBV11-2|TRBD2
TGTGCCAGCAGCCAGGGACTAGCGGGGCGGACTGAGCAGTTCTTC
CASSQGLAGRTEQFF
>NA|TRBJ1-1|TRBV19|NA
TGTGCCAGTAGTCCACGGACAGTGGAGGGCACTGAAGCTTTCTTT
CASSPRTVEGTEAFF
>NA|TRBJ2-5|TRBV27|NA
TGTGCCAGCAGTTTATCCAGGCAGGGTGCAGGGTGGCCCTTAGAGACCCAGTACTTC
CASSLSRQGAGWPLETQYF
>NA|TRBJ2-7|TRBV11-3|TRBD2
TGTGCCAGCAGCCCCTCGAGCGGGAGGGCCTCCGAGCAGTACTTC
CASSPSSGRASEQYF
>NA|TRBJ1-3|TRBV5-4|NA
TGTGCCAGCAGGTCTGACGGCTCTGGAAACACCATATATTTT
CASRSDGSGNTIYF
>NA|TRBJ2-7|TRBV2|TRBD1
TGTGCCAGCTTTGGGGACAGGGTTTCCTACGAGCAGTACTTC
CASFGDRVSYEQYF
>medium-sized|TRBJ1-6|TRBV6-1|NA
TGTGCCAGCAGGCGGGTGGATAATTCACCCCTCCACTTT
CASRRVDNSPLHF
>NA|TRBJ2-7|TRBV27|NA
TGTGCCAGCAGTTTATCCCAGCCGCCCTCCTACGAGCAGTACTTC
CASSLSQPPSYEQYF
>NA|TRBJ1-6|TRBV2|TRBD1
TGTGCCAGCAGTGAAAACAGGGGGCGTTCACCCCTCCACTTT
CASSENRGRSPLHF
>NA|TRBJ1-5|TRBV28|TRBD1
TGTGCCAGCTGTTACAGGGGGCAAAGCAATCAGCCCCAGCATTTT
CASCYRGQSNQPQHF
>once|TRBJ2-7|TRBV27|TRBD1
TGTGCCAGCAGTCCCGGGACAGGGAGGAACTCCTACGAGCAGTACTTC
CASSPGTGRNSYEQYF
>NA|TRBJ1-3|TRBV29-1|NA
TGCAGCGTTGAACTGGACAGAAACTCTGGAAACACCATATATTTT
CSVELDRNSGNTIYF
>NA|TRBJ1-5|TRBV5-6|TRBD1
TGTGCCAGCAGCCCTGGGACAGGGGGAGGTCAGCCCCAGCATTTT
CASSPGTGGGQPQHF
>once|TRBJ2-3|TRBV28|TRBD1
TGTGCCAGCAGTTTATTGGGACAGGGTGGGCATACGCAGTATTTT
CASSLLGQGGHTQYF
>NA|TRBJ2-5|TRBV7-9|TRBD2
TGTGCCAGCAGCTTTGGGTTAGCGGGAGATGGTGAGACCCAGTACTTC
CASSFGLAGDGETQYF
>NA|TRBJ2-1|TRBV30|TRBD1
TGTGCCTGGAGTAAGGGGGCCGGAGGACAGCAGTTCTTC
CAWSKGAGGQQFF
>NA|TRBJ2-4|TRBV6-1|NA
TGTGCCAGCAGTGTCGACAGACAGACGCTAGCCAAAAACATTCAGTACTTC
CASSVDRQTLAKNIQYF
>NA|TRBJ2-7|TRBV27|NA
TGTGCCAGCAGTCGCACCGGGACCTCGCCCTACGAGCAGTACTTC
CASSRTGTSPYEQYF
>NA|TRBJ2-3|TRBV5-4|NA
TGTGCCAGCAGCGGGGGGTTGGACTTTTCCACAGATACGCAGTATTTT
CASSGGLDFSTDTQYF
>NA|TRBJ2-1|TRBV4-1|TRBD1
TGCGCCAGCAGCGCGAGGGACAGATCGAATGAGCAGTTCTTC
CASSARDRSNEQFF
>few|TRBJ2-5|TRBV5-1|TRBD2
TGCGCCAGCAGTCAAAGCGGGACCTTAAAAGAGACCCAGTACTTC
CASSQSGTLKETQYF
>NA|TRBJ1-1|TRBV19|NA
TGTGCCAGTAGAAGGGGGACTGAAGCTTTCTTT
CASRRGTEAFF
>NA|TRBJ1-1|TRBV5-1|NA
TGCGCCAGCAGCTTGGCCGGGGGGGCTATAGGTGAAGCTTTCTTT
CASSLAGGAIGEAFF
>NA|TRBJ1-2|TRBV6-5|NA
TGTGCCAGCAGTCAACCGGGGGCGAAGTATGGCTACACCTTC
CASSQPGAKYGYTF
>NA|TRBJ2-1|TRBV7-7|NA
TGTGCTAGCAGCTTAGCCATCATAGGGGCTAGCGGACGGGGGCATGAGCAGTTCTTC
CASSLAIIGASGRGHEQFF
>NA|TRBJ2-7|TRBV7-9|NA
TGTGCCAGCAGCCCCCGACAGAGCTACGAGCAGTACTTC
CASSPRQSYEQYF
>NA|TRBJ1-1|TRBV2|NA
TGTGCCAGCAGGGACGGGACCGTCACCAAGTTGAACACTGAAGCTTTCTTT
CASRDGTVTKLNTEAFF
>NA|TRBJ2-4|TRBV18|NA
TGTGCCAGCTCTCACAGGGTATTAGCCAAAAACATTCAGTACTTC
CASSHRVLAKNIQYF
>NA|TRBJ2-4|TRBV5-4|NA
TGTGCCAGCAGCTCTGATGCGGCCCGGACGGCCAAAAACATTCAGTACTTC
CASSSDAARTAKNIQYF
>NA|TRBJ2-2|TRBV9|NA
TGTGCCAGCAGCCCCCTAACAAAGAACACCGGGGAGCTGTTTTTT
CASSPLTKNTGELFF
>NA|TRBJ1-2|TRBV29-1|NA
TGCAGCGTTGAAACAGCAGACTATGGCTACACCTTC
CSVETADYGYTF
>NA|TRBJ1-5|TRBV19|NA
TGTGCCAGTAGGTCGGGCAATCAGCCCCAGCATTTT
CASRSGNQPQHF
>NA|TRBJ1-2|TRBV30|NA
TGTGCCTGGAGTGTAAGGCGGGATTCCAACTATGGCTACACCTTC
CAWSVRRDSNYGYTF
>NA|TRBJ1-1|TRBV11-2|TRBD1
TGTGCCAGCAGCTTGGCAGGGGGGCCCAACACTGAAGCTTTCTTT
CASSLAGGPNTEAFF
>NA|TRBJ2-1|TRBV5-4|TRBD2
TGTGCCAGCAGCTTGGCACTGGGACTAGCGAACAATGAGCAGTTCTTC
CASSLALGLANNEQFF
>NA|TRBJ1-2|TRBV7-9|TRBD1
TGTGCCAGCAGCTCTCTCCCGGGACAGGGGGCGAATGGCTACACCTTC
CASSSLPGQGANGYTF
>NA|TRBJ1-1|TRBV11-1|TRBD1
TGTGCCAGCAGCTTTGGGACAGGGAAAGAAGCTTTCTTT
CASSFGTGKEAFF
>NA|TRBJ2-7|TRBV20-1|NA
TGCAGTGCTCATCCGGGCTACGAGCAGTACTTC
CSAHPGYEQYF
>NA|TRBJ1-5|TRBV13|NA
TGTGCCAGCAGCTTTGGAGTTAGCAATCAGCCCCAGCATTTT
CASSFGVSNQPQHF
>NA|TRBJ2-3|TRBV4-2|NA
TGTGCCAGCAGCCCTGGTTGGCTCACAGATACGCAGTATTTT
CASSPGWLTDTQYF
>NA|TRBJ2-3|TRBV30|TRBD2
TGTGCCTGGTCTAGCGGGACTAGCGGGGGGTTACGCACAGATACGCAGTATTTT
CAWSSGTSGGLRTDTQYF
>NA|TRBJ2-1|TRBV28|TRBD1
TGTGCCAGCAGTGAATCGACAGGGATGGGGCAGTTCTTC
CASSESTGMGQFF
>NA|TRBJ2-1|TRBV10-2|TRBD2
TGCGCCAGCAGCCCACTAGCGGGAGCTTACAATGAGCAGTTCTTC
CASSPLAGAYNEQFF
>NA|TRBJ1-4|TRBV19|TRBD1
TGTGCCAGTAGTCCTCCGACAGGGGTCCTTAATGAAAAACTGTTTTTT
CASSPPTGVLNEKLFF
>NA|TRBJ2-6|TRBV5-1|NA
TGCGCCAGCAGCTTGGGAGGGGCTGATCGGGGGGCCAACGCCCTGACTTTC
CASSLGGADRGANALTF
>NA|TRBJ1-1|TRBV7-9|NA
TGTGCCAGCAGCCAAGGGGTGGGGGGATCTGACACTGAAGCTTTCTTT
CASSQGVGGSDTEAFF
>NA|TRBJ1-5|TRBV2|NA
TGTGCCAGCAGGGGACGGACGACCAATCAGCCCCAGCATTTT
CASRGRTTNQPQHF
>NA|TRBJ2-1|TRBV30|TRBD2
TGTGCCTGGAGAGGCCTAGCGGATAACAATGAGCAGTTCTTC
CAWRGLADNNEQFF
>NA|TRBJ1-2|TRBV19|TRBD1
TGTGCCAGTAGTAACAGCCGAGGACAGGGGTATGGCTACACCTTC
CASSNSRGQGYGYTF